Detailed here is one TCR beta chain. The antigen remains unidentified. This sample includes further DNA sequences coding for the same CDR3. Replicate PCRs run on sorted subsets employed approximately 200 ng DNA, approximately 30,000 T cell genomes. Method: immunoSEQ multiplex PCR; TCRdb's copy keeps in-frame clones and lacks some. The repertoire holds a few million clones, with approximately 94% as singletons. This sample was included in a study of shared clonotypes between healthy human individuals. Study conclusions and caveats: Researchers sampled blood only, noting tissue repertoires likely differ.

The sample taken for sequencing was naive CD4+ T cells sorted from blood. Subset noted: CD45RA+ positively selected. This TCR came from a man aged 18 to 30 in good health.

CDR3 in DNA: TGTGCCAGCAGCGTAGGGGCGGGCCCTAATGAAAAACTGTTTTTT. This codes for CASSVGAGPNEKLFF. The chain employs TRBV9 and TRBJ1-4; D remains ambiguous. Germline CDR1 and CDR2: SGDLS and YYNGEE. The CDR3 loop spans 15 amino acids. V was trimmed by 0 bases and J by 3 bases, leaving 9 bases between them.